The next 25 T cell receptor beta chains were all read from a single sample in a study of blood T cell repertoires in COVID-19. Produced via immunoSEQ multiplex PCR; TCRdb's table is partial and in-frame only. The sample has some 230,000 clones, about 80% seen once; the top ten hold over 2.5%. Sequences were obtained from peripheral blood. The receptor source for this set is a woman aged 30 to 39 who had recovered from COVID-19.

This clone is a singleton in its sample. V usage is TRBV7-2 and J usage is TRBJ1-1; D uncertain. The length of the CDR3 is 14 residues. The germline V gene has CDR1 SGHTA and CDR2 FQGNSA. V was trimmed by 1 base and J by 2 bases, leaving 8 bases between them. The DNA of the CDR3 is TGTGCCAGCAGCTTAGTTCTATCAAACACTGAAGCTTTCTTT. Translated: CASSLVLSNTEAFF. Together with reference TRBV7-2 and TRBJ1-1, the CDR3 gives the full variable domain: GAGVSQSPSNKVTEKGKDVELRCDPISGHTALYWYRQSLGQGLEFLIYFQGNSAPDKSGLPSDRFSAERTGGSVSTLTIQRTQQEDSAVYLCASSLVLSNTEAFFGQGTRLTVV.

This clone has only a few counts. The CDR3 DNA sequence: TGTGCCAGCAGCCCTTCAGCCAGGCAGGGAGCTTTCTTT. Its protein product is CASSPSARQGAFF. The chain couples TRBV28 to TRBJ1-1, with TRBD1 as a possible D gene (5 bases). The CDR3 has 13 amino acids. Germline V gives CDR1 MDHEN, CDR2 SYDVKM. V lost 6 bases and J lost 10, with 18 bases in between.

The CDR3 here is CASSRFPSGRASSSYNEQFF. DNA for the CDR3: TGTGCCAGCAGCCGCTTCCCTAGCGGGAGGGCATCGAGCTCCTACAATGAGCAGTTCTTC. The rearrangement joins TRBV3-1 (or the pseudogene TRBV3-2) to TRBJ2-1, with 12 bases matching TRBD2. The CDR3 spans 20 residues. CDR1 is LGHDT, CDR2 YNNKEL, per germline (reference sequence). V shed 4 bases and J 0 bases; nucleotides not matched to a gene: 13.

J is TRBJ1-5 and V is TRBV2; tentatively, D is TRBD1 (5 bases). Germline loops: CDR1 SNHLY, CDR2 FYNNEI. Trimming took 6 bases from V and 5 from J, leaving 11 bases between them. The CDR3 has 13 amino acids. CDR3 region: CASSLTEDQPQHF. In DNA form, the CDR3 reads TGTGCCAGCAGCCTGACAGAGGATCAGCCCCAGCATTTT.

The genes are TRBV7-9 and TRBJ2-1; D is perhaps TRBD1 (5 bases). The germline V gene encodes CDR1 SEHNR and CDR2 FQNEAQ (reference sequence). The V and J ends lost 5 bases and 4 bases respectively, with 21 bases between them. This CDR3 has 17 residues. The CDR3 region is CASSPSGLGARYNEQFF. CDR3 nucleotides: TGTGCCAGCAGCCCGTCAGGTCTAGGGGCGAGATACAATGAGCAGTTCTTC.

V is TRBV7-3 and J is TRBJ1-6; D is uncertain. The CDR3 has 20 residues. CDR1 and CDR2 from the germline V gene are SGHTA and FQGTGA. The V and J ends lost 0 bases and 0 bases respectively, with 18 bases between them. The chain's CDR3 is CASSLTEGWRSFSYNSPLHF. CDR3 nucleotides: TGTGCCAGCAGCTTAACGGAAGGCTGGCGGTCCTTCTCCTATAATTCACCCCTCCACTTT.

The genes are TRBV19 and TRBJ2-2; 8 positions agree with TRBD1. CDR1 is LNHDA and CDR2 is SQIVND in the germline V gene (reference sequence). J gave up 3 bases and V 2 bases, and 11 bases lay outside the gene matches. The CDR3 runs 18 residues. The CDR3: CASSIPPRQGLYTGELFF. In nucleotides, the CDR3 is TGTGCCAGTAGTATACCTCCTAGACAGGGGCTCTACACCGGGGAGCTGTTTTTT. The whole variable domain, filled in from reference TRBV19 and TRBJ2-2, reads DGGITQSPKYLFRKEGQNVTLSCEQNLNHDAMYWYRQDPGQGLRLIYYSQIVNDFQKGDIAEGYSVSREKKESFPLTVTSAQKNPTAFYLCASSIPPRQGLYTGELFFGEGSRLTVL.

DNA for the CDR3: TGTGCCATCAGTGAAGGGAGCGGGAGAACAGATACGCAGTATTTT. Its translation: CAISEGSGRTDTQYF. J is TRBJ2-3 and V is TRBV10-3; 8 bases agree with TRBD2. The CDR3 spans 15 residues. After removal of 3 bases from V and 3 bases from J, the junction contained 5 bases not matched to a gene. Per germline, CDR1 ENHRY and CDR2 SYGVKD.

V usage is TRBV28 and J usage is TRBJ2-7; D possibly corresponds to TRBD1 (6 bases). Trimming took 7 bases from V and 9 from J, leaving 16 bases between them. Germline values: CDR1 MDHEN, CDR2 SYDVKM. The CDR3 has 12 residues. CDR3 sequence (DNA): TGTGCCAGCACCTCCGACAGGACCGCGCAGTACTTC. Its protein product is CASTSDRTAQYF.

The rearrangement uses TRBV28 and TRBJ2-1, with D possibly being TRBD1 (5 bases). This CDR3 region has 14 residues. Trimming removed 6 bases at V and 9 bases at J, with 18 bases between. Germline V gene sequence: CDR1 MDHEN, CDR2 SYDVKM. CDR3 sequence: CASRVWGPSSEQFF. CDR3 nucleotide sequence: TGTGCCAGCAGAGTATGGGGCCCCTCAAGTGAGCAGTTCTTC.

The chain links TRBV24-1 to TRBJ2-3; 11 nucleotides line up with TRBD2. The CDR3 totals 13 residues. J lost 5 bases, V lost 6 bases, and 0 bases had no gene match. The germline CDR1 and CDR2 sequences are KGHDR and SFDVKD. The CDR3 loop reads CATSLAGGDTQYF. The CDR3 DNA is TGTGCCACCAGTCTAGCGGGAGGAGATACGCAGTATTTT.

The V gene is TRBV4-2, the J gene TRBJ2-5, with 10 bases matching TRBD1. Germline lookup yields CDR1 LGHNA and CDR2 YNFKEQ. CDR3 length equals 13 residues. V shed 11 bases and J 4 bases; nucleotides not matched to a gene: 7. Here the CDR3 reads CAVGGQGRETQYF. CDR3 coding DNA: TGTGCCGTCGGGGGACAGGGGAGAGAGACCCAGTACTTC.

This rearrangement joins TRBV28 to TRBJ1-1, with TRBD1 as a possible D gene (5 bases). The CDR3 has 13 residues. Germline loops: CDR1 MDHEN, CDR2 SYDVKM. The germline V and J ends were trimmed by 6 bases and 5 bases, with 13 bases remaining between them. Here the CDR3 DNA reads TGTGCCAGCAGCGGTCAGGGCCGAACTGAAGCTTTCTTT. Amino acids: CASSGQGRTEAFF.

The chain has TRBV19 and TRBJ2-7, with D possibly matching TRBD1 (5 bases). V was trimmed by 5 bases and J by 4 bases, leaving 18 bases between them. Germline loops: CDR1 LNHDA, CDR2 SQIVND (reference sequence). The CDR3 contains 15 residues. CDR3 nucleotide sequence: TGTGCCAGTAGTCAGACAGCGATCGTAACGTACGAGCAGTACTTC. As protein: CASSQTAIVTYEQYF.

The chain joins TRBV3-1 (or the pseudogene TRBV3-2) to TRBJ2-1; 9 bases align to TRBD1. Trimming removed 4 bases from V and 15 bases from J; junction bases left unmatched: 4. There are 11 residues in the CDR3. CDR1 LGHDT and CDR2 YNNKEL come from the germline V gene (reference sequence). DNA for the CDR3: TGTGCCAGCAGCCTCGGACAGGGGTGGTTCTTC. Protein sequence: CASSLGQGWFF.

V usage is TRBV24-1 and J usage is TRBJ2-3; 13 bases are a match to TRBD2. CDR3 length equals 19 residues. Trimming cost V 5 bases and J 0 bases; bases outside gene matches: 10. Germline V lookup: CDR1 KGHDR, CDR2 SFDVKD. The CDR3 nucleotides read TGTGCCACCAGTGCCCTACTAGCGGGAGGGCCGAGTAGCACAGATACGCAGTATTTT. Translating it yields CATSALLAGGPSSTDTQYF.

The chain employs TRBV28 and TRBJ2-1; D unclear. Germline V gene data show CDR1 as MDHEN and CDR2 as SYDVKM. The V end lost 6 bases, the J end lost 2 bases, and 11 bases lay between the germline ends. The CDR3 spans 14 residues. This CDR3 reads CASRDDIPYNEQFF. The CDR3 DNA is TGTGCCAGCAGAGATGACATTCCCTACAATGAGCAGTTCTTC.

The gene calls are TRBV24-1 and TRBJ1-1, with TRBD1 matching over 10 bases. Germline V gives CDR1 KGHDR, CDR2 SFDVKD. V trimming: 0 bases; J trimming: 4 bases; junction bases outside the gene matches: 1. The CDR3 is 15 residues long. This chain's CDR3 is CATSDLRDRGTEAFF. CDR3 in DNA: TGTGCCACCAGTGATTTGAGGGACAGGGGCACTGAAGCTTTCTTT.

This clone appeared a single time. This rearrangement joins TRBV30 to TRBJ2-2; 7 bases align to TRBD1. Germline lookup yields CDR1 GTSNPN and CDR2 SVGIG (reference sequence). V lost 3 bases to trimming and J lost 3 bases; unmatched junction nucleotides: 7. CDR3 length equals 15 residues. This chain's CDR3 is CAWSRGILDTGELFF. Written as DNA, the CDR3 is TGTGCCTGGAGCAGGGGGATATTGGACACCGGGGAGCTGTTTTTT. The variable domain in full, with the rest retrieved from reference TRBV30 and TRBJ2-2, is SQTIHQWPATLVQPVGSPLSLECTVEGTSNPNLYWYRQAAGRGLQLLFYSVGIGQISSEVPQNLSASRPQDRQFILSSKKLLLSDSGFYLCAWSRGILDTGELFFGEGSRLTVL.

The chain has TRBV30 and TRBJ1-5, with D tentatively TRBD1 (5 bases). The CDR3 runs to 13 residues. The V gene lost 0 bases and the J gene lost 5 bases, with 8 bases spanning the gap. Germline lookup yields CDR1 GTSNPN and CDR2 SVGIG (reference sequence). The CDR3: CAWSVGGDQPQHF. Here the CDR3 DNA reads TGTGCCTGGAGTGTTGGAGGGGATCAGCCCCAGCATTTT.

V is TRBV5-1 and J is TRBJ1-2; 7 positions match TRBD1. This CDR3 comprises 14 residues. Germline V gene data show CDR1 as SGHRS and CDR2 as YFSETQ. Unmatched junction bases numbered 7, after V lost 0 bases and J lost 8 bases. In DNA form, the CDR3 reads TGCGCCAGCAGCTTGGAAGGGGGCGTACGGGGCTACACCTTC. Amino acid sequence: CASSLEGGVRGYTF. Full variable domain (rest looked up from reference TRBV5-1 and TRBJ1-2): KAGVTQTPRYLIKTRGQQVTLSCSPISGHRSVSWYQQTPGQGLQFLFEYFSETQRNKGNFPGRFSGRQFSNSRSEMNVSTLELGDSALYLCASSLEGGVRGYTFGSGTRLTVV.

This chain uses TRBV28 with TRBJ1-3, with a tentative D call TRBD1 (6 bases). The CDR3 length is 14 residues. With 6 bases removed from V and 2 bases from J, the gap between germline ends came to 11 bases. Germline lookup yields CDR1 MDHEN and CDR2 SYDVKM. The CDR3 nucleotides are TGTGCCAGCAGCGCGACAGGTACTGGAAACACCATATATTTT. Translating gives CASSATGTGNTIYF.

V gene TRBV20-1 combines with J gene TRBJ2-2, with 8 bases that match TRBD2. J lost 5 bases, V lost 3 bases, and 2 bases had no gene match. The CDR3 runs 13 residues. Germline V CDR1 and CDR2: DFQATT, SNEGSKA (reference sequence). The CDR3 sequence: CSASGTRTGELFF. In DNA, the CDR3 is TGCAGTGCTAGTGGGACTAGAACCGGGGAGCTGTTTTTT.

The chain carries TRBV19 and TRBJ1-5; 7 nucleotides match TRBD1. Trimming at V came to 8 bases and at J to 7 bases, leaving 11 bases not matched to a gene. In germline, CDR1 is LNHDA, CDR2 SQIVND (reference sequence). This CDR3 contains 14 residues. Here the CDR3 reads CASSRAGGKQPQHF. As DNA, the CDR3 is TGTGCCAGTTCCCGGGCAGGGGGAAAGCAGCCCCAGCATTTT.

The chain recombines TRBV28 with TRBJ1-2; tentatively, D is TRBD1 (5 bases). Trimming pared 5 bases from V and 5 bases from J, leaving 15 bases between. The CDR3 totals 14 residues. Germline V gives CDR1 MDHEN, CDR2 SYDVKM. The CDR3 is CASSPRGFIYGYTF. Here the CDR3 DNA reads TGTGCCAGCAGTCCACGGGGGTTCATATATGGCTACACCTTC.